This T cell receptor beta chain was found in a study of blood T cell repertoires in COVID-19. Sequencing was performed with immunoSEQ multiplex PCR; in TCRdb, only in-frame clones are kept and a portion is missing. The table lists 110,000 or so clones, under 90% of them singletons. Trimming removed 7 bases from V and 11 bases from J; junction bases left unmatched: 7. This CDR3 spans 13 amino acids. In germline, CDR1 is MNHEY, CDR2 SVGAGI. The sequence was collected from a man in his 60s with acute or convalescent COVID-19. What was sequenced was peripheral blood. The rearrangement links TRBV6-5 to TRBJ2-1; 11 bases map to TRBD2. The CDR3 sequence is CASMASGRPQQFF. The DNA of the CDR3 is TGTGCCAGCATGGCTAGCGGGAGGCCCCAGCAGTTCTTC.